These 16 T cell receptor beta chains came from one sample sequenced in a study of T cells in Graves' hyperthyroidism and ophthalmopathy (dated by TCRdb to about 2019). Library preparation was by multiplex PCR. Instrument used: Illumina HiSeq 2000. The TCR beta CDR3 regions were amplified from the RNA transcripts. The first round of RT-PCR for the TCR CDR3 was performed with the HTBI primer set and the Qiagen OneStep RT-PCR kit. Through fastp at Q25 and MiXCR, TCRdb rebuilt clones from the public reads, retaining in-frame beta chains. A single entry per CDR3 protein holds the most common genes and DNA from its merged rows. The sample table contains 450,000 to 650,000 distinct CDR3 sequences; only one count was recorded for 11% to 15% of them. The top ten clonotypes cover roughly 7% of the sample. Sequenced input: blood. These receptors all come from a woman aged 18 to 35 with Graves' ophthalmopathy.

This clonotype was detected ten times or more. The chain employs TRBV30 and TRBJ2-5, with TRBD1 as a possible D gene (6 bases). CDR1 and CDR2 (germline): GTSNPN, SVGIG (reference sequence). The CDR3 runs to 12 residues. Trimming cost V 5 bases and J 1 base, with 8 bases left between them. CDR3 DNA: TGTGCCTGGGGACAGATCCAAGAGACCCAGTACTTC. Its protein product is CAWGQIQETQYF.

This clonotype has ten or more counts. The chain joins TRBV28 to TRBJ2-3; D not certain. The CDR3 consists of 17 residues. V lost 1 base and J 8 bases, leaving 22 bases between the germline ends. Per germline, CDR1 MDHEN and CDR2 SYDVKM. The CDR3 DNA follows: TGTGCCAGCAGTTTATCCTCCCCGGGCCACCAACTCAGTACGCAGTATTTT. It specifies CASSLSSPGHQLSTQYF. The full variable domain, its missing parts supplied by reference TRBV28 and TRBJ2-3, is DVKVTQSSRYLVKRTGEKVFLECVQDMDHENMFWYRQDPGLGLRLIYFSYDVKMKEKGDIPEGYSVSREKKERFSLILESASTNQTSMYLCASSLSSPGHQLSTQYFGPGTRLTVL.

This clonotype was counted many times. The gene calls are TRBV6-1 and TRBJ2-7, with 7 bases matching TRBD2. Per germline, CDR1 MNHNS and CDR2 SASEGT. The CDR3 has 14 residues. Unmatched junction bases numbered 7, after V lost 5 bases and J lost 3 bases. Here the CDR3 reads CASSSSGTNYEQYF. The CDR3 DNA reads TGTGCCAGCAGTTCCTCCGGGACTAACTACGAGCAGTACTTC.

This clonotype was picked up many times. This chain connects TRBV6-2 or TRBV6-3 to TRBJ2-5, with TRBD2 matching 14 bases. The CDR3 contains 18 residues. The V gene's germline CDR1 is MNHEY and CDR2 SVGEGT. Trimming removed 0 bases from V and 5 bases from J; junction bases left unmatched: 8. The CDR3 spells CASSYSGLAGGLGETQYF. Written as DNA, the CDR3 is TGTGCCAGCAGTTACTCTGGACTAGCGGGAGGACTGGGGGAGACCCAGTACTTC.

This clonotype was recorded many times. The chain is built from TRBV3-1 and TRBJ1-1; 8 nucleotides align to TRBD1. Unmatched junction bases numbered 5, after V lost 3 bases and J lost 11 bases. The CDR3 has 12 amino acids. Per the germline V gene, CDR1 is LGHDT and CDR2 is YNNKEL (reference sequence). For the CDR3, the DNA is TGTGCCAGCAGCCAGCCGGGACAGGAGGCTTTCTTT. This translates into CASSQPGQEAFF. The full variable domain, with the rest looked up from reference TRBV3-1 and TRBJ1-1, is DTAVSQTPKYLVTQMGNDKSIKCEQNLGHDTMYWYKQDSKKFLKIMFSYNNKELIINETVPNRFSPKSPDKAHLNLHINSLELGDSAVYFCASSQPGQEAFFGQGTRLTVV.

This sequence joins TRBV20-1 and TRBJ2-6; D not resolved. From germline, CDR1 is DFQATT and CDR2 SNEGSKA (reference sequence). CDR3 length equals 20 residues. The V end lost 4 bases, the J end lost 4 bases, and 29 bases lay between the germline ends. The DNA of the CDR3 is TGCAGTGCTACCCCTAGGACCGAGGAACCCCCTCTGAGGGGGGCCAACGTCCTGACTTTC. Translating gives CSATPRTEEPPLRGANVLTF.

The chain joins TRBV27 to TRBJ1-5; TRBD1 matches 9 bases. CDR3 size: 15 residues. Germline V lookup: CDR1 MNHEY, CDR2 SMNVEV (reference sequence). Germline trimming cut 3 bases from V and 6 bases from J; bases unmatched to any gene: 6. The CDR3 reads CASSLGTGHFQPQHF. The CDR3 nucleotides are TGTGCCAGCAGTTTGGGGACAGGGCATTTTCAGCCCCAGCATTTT.

This clonotype was detected ten times or more. The rearrangement uses TRBV27 and TRBJ2-6; weak D call: TRBD1 (6 bases). CDR1 is MNHEY and CDR2 is SMNVEV in the germline V gene (reference sequence). V gave up 5 bases and J gave up 2 bases, with 13 bases separating them. The CDR3 totals 16 residues. CDR3 region: CASSPRGGPGANVLTF. DNA for the CDR3: TGTGCCAGCAGTCCTAGAGGGGGACCTGGGGCCAACGTCCTGACTTTC.

This clonotype showed up many times. This chain links TRBV11-3 with TRBJ1-2; a possible D gene is TRBD1 (5 bases). V lost 3 bases, J lost 4 bases, and 12 bases lay in between. The length of the CDR3 is 14 residues. Looked up from germline, CDR1 is SGHNT and CDR2 is YENEEA. Here the CDR3 DNA reads TGTGCCAGCAGCTTGGCCCAGGGTCTCTATGGCTACACCTTC. Its protein is CASSLAQGLYGYTF.

This clonotype was seen at least ten times. The chain uses TRBV24-1 and TRBJ2-1; possible D gene TRBD1, 6 bases. This CDR3 spans 17 amino acids. V lost 4 bases and J lost 4, with 19 bases in between. Looked up from germline, CDR1 is KGHDR and CDR2 is SFDVKD. CDR3 nucleotides: TGTGCCACCAGTGAGAGTCAGGGGACGGACAATTACAATGAGCAGTTCTTC. Translation: CATSESQGTDNYNEQFF.

To note about this clonotype: This could be a read error, since a much larger clone is one nucleotide away. The genes are TRBV30 and TRBJ1-1; 7 nucleotides align to TRBD1. J was trimmed by 10 bases and V by 2 bases; bases with no gene match: 7. CDR3 length: 12 amino acids. In germline, CDR1 is GTSNPN, CDR2 SVGIG (reference sequence). The CDR3 sequence: CAWSIDGQVAFF. The CDR3 DNA sequence: TGTGCCTGGAGTATTGATGGACAGGTAGCTTTCTTT.

This clonotype has ten or more counts. The chain recombines TRBV28 with TRBJ2-4; tentatively, D is TRBD1 (6 bases). The V end lost 0 bases, the J end lost 1 base, and 13 bases lay between the germline ends. The CDR3 extends over 17 amino acids. Germline assignment: CDR1 MDHEN and CDR2 SYDVKM. The CDR3 reads CASSLWITGLAKNIQYF. CDR3 in DNA: TGTGCCAGCAGTTTATGGATAACAGGGTTGGCCAAAAACATTCAGTACTTC.

This clonotype came up a few times. A clone one base away is much larger, so this may be a read error. The chain combines TRBV12-3 or TRBV12-4 with TRBJ2-6; either TRBD1 or TRBD2 may supply D (5 bases each). The CDR3 sequence is 14 residues long. The CDR3, as DNA: TGTGCCAGCAGCCAGACGGACGGGGCCTACGTCCTGACTTTC. Amino acids: CASSQTDGAYVLTF.

V and J are TRBV20-1 and TRBJ2-7, with D tentatively TRBD1 or TRBD2 (5 bases each). Trimming took 0 bases from V and 3 from J, leaving 15 bases between them. The CDR3 loop spans 15 amino acids. Per the germline V gene, CDR1 is DFQATT and CDR2 is SNEGSKA (reference sequence). The CDR3 sequence: CSARDGAGKFYEQYF. The CDR3 nucleotides read TGCAGTGCTAGAGACGGGGCGGGTAAATTCTACGAGCAGTACTTC.

This clonotype has at least ten counts. This chain connects TRBV5-6 to TRBJ2-1; no clear D. There are 13 residues in the CDR3. The germline V and J ends were trimmed by 2 bases and 6 bases, with 9 bases remaining between them. CDR1 is SGHDT and CDR2 is YYEEEE in the germline V gene. The CDR3 loop reads CASSFEFPNEQFF. As DNA, the CDR3 is TGTGCCAGCAGCTTTGAGTTTCCCAATGAGCAGTTCTTC.

This clonotype was detected ten times or more. The chain has TRBV6-2 or TRBV6-3 and TRBJ2-7; possibly TRBD2 for D (5 bases). This CDR3 is built from 12 residues. Trimming shortened V by 6 bases and J by 4 bases, and 10 bases separated the two germline ends. CDR1 is MNHEY and CDR2 is SVGEGT in the germline V gene. The CDR3 nucleotides read TGTGCCAGCAGCCGCGGACTTTACGAGCAGTACTTC. This gives the protein CASSRGLYEQYF.